This T cell receptor (beta chain) was found in a study of T cell responses to AZD1222 COVID-19 vaccine. The CDR3 contains 13 residues. CDR1 is SQVTM, CDR2 ANQGSEA, per germline. V lost 6 bases, J lost 1 base, and 5 bases stayed unmatched. Measured with immunoSEQ multiplex PCR; TCRdb has only the in-frame clones, and not every one. The sample lists approximately 110,000 clones, 86% occurring once. The TCR originated in an adult in good health. The sample consisted of peripheral blood, taken on day 0 of AZD1222 vaccination. The chain links TRBV29-1 to TRBJ1-1, with TRBD1 matching over 7 bases. CDR3 amino acids: CSVQGQRNTEAFF. The CDR3 DNA follows: TGCAGCGTACAGGGACAGAGGAACACTGAAGCTTTCTTT.